A single sample is the source of the 7 T cell receptor beta chains below, sequenced in a study of blood T cells in healthy people across ages. A J-beta primer mix and a sample-barcoded 5' primer were used in a second PCR of roughly 6 to 11 cycles. TCRdb re-derived calls from the 5' RACE reads in MiXCR, one entry per CDR3 protein. The sample includes about 640,000 distinct CDR3 sequences, 58% of them seen just once. Sequenced: blood. The source of these receptors is a man in his sixties in good health.

As for this clonotype: The germline gene is not matched at one end of the junction; a read error may be the cause. V is TRBV20-1 and J is TRBJ2-3, with 9 nucleotides matching TRBD2. The CDR3 covers 17 residues. In germline, CDR1 is DFQATT, CDR2 SNEGSKA (reference sequence). The CDR3 protein is CSTRDQAGGLHTDTQYF. The DNA for the CDR3 is TGCAGTACTAGAGATCAGGCGGGGGGGCTGCACACAGATACGCAGTATTTT.

This clonotype has a handful of counts. V is TRBV5-1 and J is TRBJ2-4; 8 bases fit TRBD2. The junction had 4 bases not matched to a gene; V was cut back by 1 base and J by 1 base. The CDR3 has 16 amino acids. Germline lookup yields CDR1 SGHRS and CDR2 YFSETQ. CDR3 residues: CASSLRRGDAKNIQYF. The DNA of the CDR3 is TGCGCCAGCAGCTTGAGGCGGGGGGATGCCAAAAACATTCAGTACTTC.

At least ten counts were recorded for this clonotype. The rearrangement joins TRBV27 to TRBJ2-5; no clear D. Germline CDR1 and CDR2: MNHEY and SMNVEV (reference sequence). The CDR3 is made up of 13 amino acids. V shed 5 bases and J shed 5 bases, with 12 bases lying between them. CDR3 amino acids: CASSTSTEETQYF. The CDR3 region has the DNA TGTGCCAGCAGTACCAGCACCGAGGAGACCCAGTACTTC.

This sequence joins TRBV28 and TRBJ2-1; 8 bases map to TRBD2. J was trimmed by 5 bases and V by 5 bases; bases with no gene match: 11. CDR1 is MDHEN and CDR2 is SYDVKM in the germline V gene. The CDR3 consists of 16 residues. The CDR3 nucleotides are TGTGCCAGCAGTCCTCCTACTAGCGGTTCCCACAATGAGCAGTTCTTC. Translating gives CASSPPTSGSHNEQFF.

The chain employs TRBV29-1 and TRBJ2-3; TRBD1 agrees at 8 bases. The V and J ends lost 7 bases and 6 bases, in that order; junction bases with no gene match: 6. Germline V gene lookup returns CDR1 SQVTM and CDR2 ANQGSEA. The CDR3 covers 12 residues. This chain's CDR3 is CSARQGSDTQYF. For the CDR3, the DNA is TGCAGCGCCAGACAGGGGTCGGATACGCAGTATTTT.

This clonotype was seen more than once but under ten times. The chain employs TRBV20-1 and TRBJ1-6; unclear D gene. Germline values: CDR1 DFQATT, CDR2 SNEGSKA (reference sequence). The V end lost 5 bases, the J end lost 7 bases, and 12 bases lay between the germline ends. The CDR3 loop spans 13 amino acids. CDR3 DNA sequence: TGCAGTGCTCCAAAAACCTGGAATTCACCCCTCCACTTT. This sequence encodes CSAPKTWNSPLHF.

The chain is built from TRBV6-2 or TRBV6-3 and TRBJ2-1, with D unresolved. Germline loops: CDR1 MNHEY, CDR2 SVGEGT. V gave up 2 bases and J gave up 10 bases, with 12 bases separating them. The length of the CDR3 is 13 residues. The CDR3 sequence: CASSYLRGWEQFF. The CDR3 DNA reads as TGTGCCAGCAGTTACCTCCGAGGATGGGAGCAGTTCTTC.